The clone carrying this TCR beta chain was seen a single time. These data belong to a study of blood T cell repertoires in COVID-19. At the level of the study: Acute and convalescent COVID-19 specimens originated in the United States, Italy and Spain. PBMCs, B-cell-depleted T cells, or T cells provided the cDNA or gDNA that made up the material.

The CDR3 length is 15 residues. Germline loops: CDR1 WSHSY, CDR2 SAAADI. The V segment lost 7 bases and the J segment 4 bases; nucleotides outside the gene matches: 10. How the authors handled the data: Amplification of reference gene primers was used by the study to estimate nucleated cell counts. The protocol was immunoSEQ multiplex PCR, while the TCRdb copy is restricted to in-frame clones and leaves out a portion. From that table come the V and J calls and clone size; the DNA was used to work out D and trimming. The data hold about 160,000 clones, with roughly 84% observed a single time. The chain has TRBV10-2 and TRBJ2-7; 10 bases fit TRBD1. The specimen was peripheral blood. This TCR was sampled from a woman aged 80 or over with active or convalescent COVID-19. The CDR3 nucleotides read TGCGCCAGCATCGGAGGGGGACAGGGGAATTACGAGCAGTACTTC. Translating gives CASIGGGQGNYEQYF.